This entry concerns a single TCR beta chain. Its matching antigen is unknown. The record originates from a study of T cell repertoires in cytomegalovirus infection. At the level of the study: Recently identified HLA-C-restricted CMV epitopes were used, and well-studied HLA-B-restricted CMV epitopes were used as well. Through public TCR beta signatures, both CMV infection and matching HLA type were indicated.

Study-level findings and limits: HLA-C-restricted TCR beta clonotypes specific for CMV led the ex vivo response. Public TCR beta family frequency separated CMV-and-HLA carriers, including in an independent cohort.

One entry per CDR3 protein results from TCRdb running MiXCR on the reads. The sample consists of about 60,000 distinct CDR3 sequences, 20% to 25% of them appearing once. The TCR originated in a human donor in good health (CMV status not recorded). Some clones in this sample may be carry-over from other donors' samples. The input for sequencing was CD8+ T cells from cultured PBMCs, taken from culture after CMV antigen stimulation.

The CDR3 bases are TGCAGTGCTAGGGGGCAGGCTACTCTTAATCAGCCCCAGCATTTT. It translates to CSARGQATLNQPQHF. The chain carries TRBV20-1 and TRBJ1-5; a possible D gene is TRBD1 (5 bases). The CDR3 is 15 amino acids. CDR1 and CDR2 (germline): DFQATT, SNEGSKA (reference sequence). Trimming pared 3 bases from V and 4 bases from J, leaving 16 bases between.